This T cell receptor beta chain stems from a study of CD8 T cells in ankylosing spondylitis. Details on this clonotype: The antigen remains undetermined. A junction end diverges from the germline sequence, so it may reflect a read error.

Regarding the study as a whole: A number of the motif variants had already been described in reactive arthritis synovial fluid and blood. What seemed typical of ankylosing spondylitis blood was a TCR beta motif built from about 8 highly homologous variants. With a CD8+ phenotype, disease-linked clones were relatively rare in peripheral blood.

Using quantitative 5'-RACE with molecular barcodes, the authors made TCR beta libraries. TCRdb fed the 5' RACE reads into MiXCR, producing one record per CDR3 protein. The data show around 340,000 distinct CDR3 sequences, approximately 20% seen once. Germline CDR1 SGHNT, CDR2 YYREEE (reference sequence). The CDR3 runs to 21 residues. The chain is built from TRBV5-4 and TRBJ2-6; 8 bases line up with TRBD1. The clonotype comes from a male donor with ankylosing spondylitis or in good health (not recorded which). The sequenced sample consisted of blood, either unsorted or a sorted T cell fraction (not recorded which). CDR3 region: CASSLLRPGQGLRSGANVLTF. The CDR3 nucleotides read TGTGCCAGCAGCTTGCTCCGACCTGGACAGGGTCTAAGGTCTGGTGCCAACGTCCTGACTTTC.